This T cell receptor (beta chain) is drawn from a study of blood T cells in healthy people across ages. The germline CDR1 and CDR2 sequences are SEHNR and FQNEAQ (reference sequence). CDR3 length equals 17 residues. Trimming cost V 6 bases and J 3 bases; bases outside gene matches: 15. Together with a sample-barcoded 5' primer, a J-beta primer mix was included in a second PCR lasting about 7 to 12 cycles. Carrying 12 random nucleotides, a template-switch adaptor labeled each individual cDNA molecule. TCRdb fed the 5' RACE reads into MiXCR, producing one record per CDR3 protein. Of some 790,000 distinct CDR3 sequences listed, 29% were seen once; the top ten hold 17%.

V and J are TRBV7-9 and TRBJ2-3, with 7 nucleotides matching TRBD1. This sequence originates from an elderly woman in good health. The sequenced sample was blood. Here the CDR3 DNA reads TGTGCCAGCAGACAGGGGATGGGGTATGAGAAGACAGATACGCAGTATTTT. This gives the protein CASRQGMGYEKTDTQYF.